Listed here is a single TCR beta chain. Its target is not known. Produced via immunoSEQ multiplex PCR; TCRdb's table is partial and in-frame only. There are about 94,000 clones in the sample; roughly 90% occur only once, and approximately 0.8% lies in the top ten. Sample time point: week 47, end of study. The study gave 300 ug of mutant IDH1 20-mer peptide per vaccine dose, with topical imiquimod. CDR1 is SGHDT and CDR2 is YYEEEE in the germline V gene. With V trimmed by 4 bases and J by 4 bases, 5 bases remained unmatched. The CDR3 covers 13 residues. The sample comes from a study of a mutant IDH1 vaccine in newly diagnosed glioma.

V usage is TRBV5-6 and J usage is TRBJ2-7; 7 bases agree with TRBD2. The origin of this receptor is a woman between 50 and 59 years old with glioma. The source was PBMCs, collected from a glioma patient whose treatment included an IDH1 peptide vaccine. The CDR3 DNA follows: TGTGCCAGCAGCGCTGGGACTAATTACGAGCAGTACTTC. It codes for CASSAGTNYEQYF.